What follows are 32 T cell receptor beta chains derived from one specimen sequenced in a study of human T cells and chemical hapten exposure. Documented time point: patch test 2, 6 weeks after DPC sensitization. Described treatment: therapeutic diphenylcyclopropenone sensitization with weekly scalp DPC. A single record per CDR3 protein comes from TCRdb applying MiXCR to the RACE reads. Of some 42,000 distinct CDR3 sequences listed, 8% to 9% were seen once; the top ten hold 15%. Sequencing was performed on whole blood, taken in connection with sensitization to the hapten diphenylcyclopropenone (DPC). The receptors come from a woman between 40 and 50 years old with alopecia areata. Some clones in this sample may be carry-over from other donors' samples.

This clonotype was recorded at least ten times. The CDR3: CASSLSHEGTYGYTF. CDR3 DNA sequence: TGTGCCAGCAGTTTATCACACGAGGGGACGTATGGCTACACCTTC. The chain uses TRBV27 and TRBJ1-2; the D gene is possibly TRBD1 (5 bases). The CDR3 is made up of 15 amino acids. V gave up 0 bases and J gave up 5 bases, with 13 bases separating them. CDR1 is MNHEY and CDR2 is SMNVEV in the germline V gene (reference sequence).

This clonotype showed up many times. V usage is TRBV20-1 and J usage is TRBJ1-2, with D unresolved. Trimming removed 3 bases from V and 0 bases from J, with 5 bases in between. This CDR3 comprises 12 residues. Germline V gives CDR1 DFQATT, CDR2 SNEGSKA (reference sequence). CDR3 in DNA: TGCAGTGCTAGCACCGCTAACTATGGCTACACCTTC. Encoded protein: CSASTANYGYTF.

This clonotype was picked up many times. The chain joins TRBV11-2 to TRBJ1-3, with D possibly being TRBD1 (6 bases). The CDR3 consists of 15 residues. Germline CDR1 is SGHAT and CDR2 is FQNNGV. V shed 6 bases and J shed 0 bases, with 12 bases lying between them. The CDR3 reads CASSAGGPSGNTIYF. The CDR3 coding sequence is TGTGCCAGCAGTGCGGGGGGCCCCTCTGGAAACACCATATATTTT.

A few counts support this clonotype. The chain carries TRBV28 and TRBJ1-1, with TRBD1 identical over 9 bases. The CDR3 runs 15 residues. Trimming at V came to 5 bases and at J to 7 bases, leaving 11 bases not matched to a gene. Looked up from germline, CDR1 is MDHEN and CDR2 is SYDVKM. CDR3 nucleotide sequence: TGTGCCAGCAGTCTAAAGCGGACAGGGGAAATTGAAGCTTTCTTT. This sequence encodes CASSLKRTGEIEAFF. Combining the CDR3 with reference TRBV28 and TRBJ1-1 gives the whole variable domain DVKVTQSSRYLVKRTGEKVFLECVQDMDHENMFWYRQDPGLGLRLIYFSYDVKMKEKGDIPEGYSVSREKKERFSLILESASTNQTSMYLCASSLKRTGEIEAFFGQGTRLTVV.

This chain links TRBV7-2 with TRBJ1-2, with TRBD1 as a possible D gene (6 bases). This CDR3 comprises 17 residues. V lost 1 base and J 4 bases, leaving 19 bases between the germline ends. The germline CDR1 and CDR2 sequences are SGHTA and FQGNSA. In nucleotides, the CDR3 is TGTGCCAGCAGCTTAGTGGGGGGCAGGGAACGGGCCTATGGCTACACCTTC. Translated: CASSLVGGRERAYGYTF.

The genes are TRBV20-1 and TRBJ2-5; TRBD2 might be the D (6 bases). CDR1 and CDR2 from the germline V gene are DFQATT and SNEGSKA (reference sequence). The CDR3 length is 15 residues. The CDR3 region is CSAQIGGADEETQYF. The CDR3 DNA reads TGCAGCGCCCAAATCGGGGGAGCGGACGAAGAGACCCAGTACTTC.

The sample holds many counts of this clonotype. The CDR3 spells CASSLSTGLGAFF. The CDR3 DNA sequence: TGTGCCAGCAGTTTATCGACCGGATTAGGAGCTTTCTTT. V gene TRBV27 combines with J gene TRBJ1-1; D remains unclear. Deletions cut 0 bases from V and 10 bases from J, with 12 bases between. The CDR3 totals 13 residues. From germline, CDR1 is MNHEY and CDR2 SMNVEV (reference sequence).

This clonotype was observed at least ten times. V and J are TRBV20-1 and TRBJ2-1, with D possibly matching TRBD2 (7 bases). There are 17 residues in the CDR3. The germline V gene has CDR1 DFQATT and CDR2 SNEGSKA (reference sequence). Trimming shortened V by 0 bases and J by 6 bases, and 21 bases separated the two germline ends. Here the CDR3 DNA reads TGCAGTGCTAGAGACCCCCTAGTGGGGGGGGCCTCCAATGAGCAGTTCTTC. Translated, it gives CSARDPLVGGASNEQFF.

This clonotype was recorded at least ten times. The V and J genes are TRBV5-1 and TRBJ2-5; no definite D call. Trimming took off 1 base at V and 1 base at J, with 5 bases between the two ends. This CDR3 is built from 13 residues. The germline V gene has CDR1 SGHRS and CDR2 YFSETQ. The CDR3 is CASSLNSQETQYF. CDR3 sequence (DNA): TGCGCCAGCAGCTTGAACAGCCAAGAGACCCAGTACTTC.

A few counts support this clonotype. The gene calls are TRBV4-2 and TRBJ2-5; maybe TRBD1 (5 bases). This CDR3 spans 14 amino acids. Germline V gives CDR1 LGHNA, CDR2 YNFKEQ. V shed 1 base and J shed 3 bases, with 9 bases lying between them. DNA for the CDR3: TGTGCCAGCAGCCAAGCTGGCAGGGAAGAGACCCAGTACTTC. Translated, it gives CASSQAGREETQYF.

This clonotype was observed many times. V is TRBV5-4 and J is TRBJ2-1; perhaps TRBD1 as D (5 bases). Germline assignment: CDR1 SGHNT and CDR2 YYREEE (reference sequence). This CDR3 is built from 15 residues. V shed 0 bases and J shed 0 bases, with 7 bases lying between them. CDR3: CASSLVGASYNEQFF. CDR3 bases: TGTGCCAGCAGCTTGGTAGGGGCCTCCTACAATGAGCAGTTCTTC. Complete variable domain (other parts from reference TRBV5-4 and TRBJ2-1): ETGVTQSPTHLIKTRGQQVTLRCSSQSGHNTVSWYQQALGQGPQFIFQYYREEENGRGNFPPRFSGLQFPNYSSELNVNALELDDSALYLCASSLVGASYNEQFFGPGTRLTVL.

This clonotype has a count of ten or more. The chain recombines TRBV12-3 or TRBV12-4 with TRBJ2-3, with D perhaps TRBD2 (6 bases). This CDR3 contains 14 residues. The V and J ends lost 6 bases and 5 bases respectively, with 15 bases between them. CDR3: CASSRSGTQDTQYF. The DNA of the CDR3 is TGTGCCAGCAGCCGCTCCGGGACTCAAGATACGCAGTATTTT.

The chain recombines TRBV6-1 with TRBJ2-2; D gene unclear. Trimming shortened V by 6 bases and J by 6 bases, and 8 bases separated the two germline ends. Germline lookup yields CDR1 MNHNS and CDR2 SASEGT. The CDR3 is 12 amino acids. CDR3 protein: CASSVRAGELFF. The CDR3 nucleotides are TGTGCCAGCAGCGTACGGGCCGGGGAGCTGTTTTTT.

The sample holds many counts of this clonotype. CDR3 nucleotide sequence: TGTGCCAGCAGCCCTAAGATTCCACTAGCGGGGGGGCCCTCCATATCCTACAATGAGCAGTTCTTC. Translation gives CASSPKIPLAGGPSISYNEQFF. The genes are TRBV7-6 and TRBJ2-1, with TRBD2 matching over 13 bases. The V gene end was trimmed by 5 bases and the J gene end by 1 base; junction bases not matched to a gene: 20. The CDR3 runs 22 residues. CDR1 SGHVS and CDR2 FNYEAQ come from the germline V gene.

This clonotype was observed at least ten times. The chain combines TRBV6-2 or TRBV6-3 with TRBJ2-7, with TRBD2 as a possible D gene (5 bases). This CDR3 region has 14 residues. CDR1 MNHEY and CDR2 SVGEGT come from the germline V gene. V lost 6 bases and J lost 0, with 12 bases in between. CDR3 protein: CASRTVASSYEQYF. CDR3 sequence (DNA): TGTGCCAGCAGGACCGTAGCGAGCTCCTACGAGCAGTACTTC.

This clonotype was counted many times. The chain recombines TRBV30 with TRBJ2-7, with D possibly being TRBD2 (6 bases). The CDR3 totals 14 residues. Trimming left V 2 bases short and J 4 bases short, with 15 bases between. CDR1 and CDR2 from the germline V gene are GTSNPN and SVGIG (reference sequence). CDR3 sequence reads: CAWSTGTYQYEQYF. For the CDR3, the DNA is TGTGCCTGGAGTACCGGGACTTATCAATACGAGCAGTACTTC. The variable domain in full, with the rest retrieved from reference TRBV30 and TRBJ2-7, is SQTIHQWPATLVQPVGSPLSLECTVEGTSNPNLYWYRQAAGRGLQLLFYSVGIGQISSEVPQNLSASRPQDRQFILSSKKLLLSDSGFYLCAWSTGTYQYEQYFGPGTRLTVT.

The sample holds many counts of this clonotype. This chain joins TRBV20-1 and TRBJ1-5, with D perhaps matching TRBD1 (6 bases). V lost 5 bases and J lost 0, with 20 bases in between. This CDR3 comprises 17 residues. Germline-derived CDR1 and CDR2 are DFQATT and SNEGSKA (reference sequence). The CDR3 coding sequence is TGCAGTGCTCCCCGCGAAACCGGACAGCGTAGCAATCAGCCCCAGCATTTT. This codes for CSAPRETGQRSNQPQHF.

Of note for this clonotype: A much bigger clone sits one base away, suggesting this may be a read error. V is TRBV19 and J is TRBJ1-1; a weak D match, TRBD1 (6 bases). From germline, CDR1 is LNHDA and CDR2 SQIVND (reference sequence). The CDR3 runs to 15 residues. With 5 bases removed from V and 8 bases from J, the gap between germline ends came to 21 bases. The CDR3: CASSLDGGRTEEAFF. The CDR3 nucleotides read TGTGCCAGTAGTCTTGACGGGGGGCGAACCGAGGAAGCTTTCTTT.

The table lists this clonotype with many counts. J is TRBJ1-2 and V is TRBV4-3; 7 bases are a match to TRBD1. Germline V CDR1 and CDR2: LGHNA, YSLEER. The length of the CDR3 is 17 residues. V lost 1 base and J lost 4; bases outside the gene matches: 12. CDR3 sequence: CASSQVGDRLSGYGYTF. The CDR3 bases are TGCGCCAGCAGCCAAGTCGGGGACAGACTCAGCGGCTATGGCTACACCTTC.

This clonotype was detected ten times or more. This sequence joins TRBV9 and TRBJ1-2; 7 nucleotides match TRBD1. The ends lost 5 bases at V and 6 bases at J; junction bases unmatched: 10. The germline V gene has CDR1 SGDLS and CDR2 YYNGEE. CDR3 length: 14 residues. The CDR3 is CASSSQGVQDGYTF. Here the CDR3 DNA reads TGTGCCAGCAGTTCCCAGGGGGTTCAAGATGGCTACACCTTC.

This clonotype came up a few times. The chain couples TRBV5-1 to TRBJ1-4; D perhaps matches TRBD1 (5 bases). V was cut by 4 bases and J by 0 bases, with 16 bases left in between. This CDR3 is 17 amino acids long. From germline, CDR1 is SGHRS and CDR2 YFSETQ. CDR3 bases: TGCGCCAGCAGCCTAAGGGGCCAGATTGCAACTAATGAAAAACTGTTTTTT. This gives the protein CASSLRGQIATNEKLFF. The full variable domain, in which reference TRBV5-1 and TRBJ1-4 provide the parts outside the CDR3, is KAGVTQTPRYLIKTRGQQVTLSCSPISGHRSVSWYQQTPGQGLQFLFEYFSETQRNKGNFPGRFSGRQFSNSRSEMNVSTLELGDSALYLCASSLRGQIATNEKLFFGSGTQLSVL.

This chain connects TRBV6-2 or TRBV6-3 to TRBJ2-1, with TRBD2 matching over 11 bases. CDR1 is MNHEY and CDR2 is SVGEGT in the germline V gene. V shed 6 bases and J 8 bases; nucleotides not matched to a gene: 6. The CDR3 contains 14 residues. The CDR3 sequence is CASRRLAGRYEQFF. The CDR3, as DNA: TGTGCCAGCAGAAGACTAGCGGGGCGTTATGAGCAGTTCTTC.

The chain has TRBV2 and TRBJ2-7, with D maybe TRBD2 (5 bases). Germline CDR1 SNHLY, CDR2 FYNNEI. This CDR3 comprises 15 residues. V was cut by 6 bases and J by 2 bases, with 17 bases left in between. In DNA form, the CDR3 reads TGTGCCAGCAGCGATACCGGGATTGGAGCCTACGAGCAGTACTTC. This encodes CASSDTGIGAYEQYF.

This clonotype has a handful of counts. This chain uses TRBV5-1 with TRBJ2-5; D may be TRBD1 (6 bases). V lost 4 bases, J lost 5 bases, and 12 bases lay in between. Germline V gene lookup returns CDR1 SGHRS and CDR2 YFSETQ. CDR3 length: 13 residues. The CDR3 region has the DNA TGCGCCAGCAGCCCCACAGGGCAGGAGACCCAGTACTTC. This encodes CASSPTGQETQYF.

This chain joins TRBV10-3 and TRBJ2-5; a possible D gene is TRBD2 (7 bases). Germline V gives CDR1 ENHRY, CDR2 SYGVKD. V gave up 11 bases and J gave up 3 bases, with 10 bases separating them. CDR3 length: 11 amino acids. The CDR3 nucleotides are TGTGCCGCGGGGGCCGAAGAGACCCAGTACTTC. Translated, it gives CAAGAEETQYF.

This clonotype was found many times. The CDR3 protein is CASSIGGQANQPQHF. CDR3 nucleotide sequence: TGTGCCAGTAGTATAGGGGGACAGGCGAATCAGCCCCAGCATTTT. The chain links TRBV19 to TRBJ1-5; 8 positions agree with TRBD1. The V gene's germline CDR1 is LNHDA and CDR2 SQIVND (reference sequence). The CDR3 length is 15 residues. The junction had 3 bases not matched to a gene; V was cut back by 1 base and J by 4 bases.

By frequency in the sample, this clonotype is medium-sized. This chain joins TRBV7-2 and TRBJ2-3, with 9 bases matching TRBD2. V was pared by 2 bases and J by 5 bases, with 8 bases of the junction left unmatched. CDR1 is SGHTA and CDR2 is FQGNSA in the germline V gene. The CDR3 consists of 16 residues. The CDR3 region is CASSLLGGGGLDTQYF. The DNA for the CDR3 is TGTGCCAGCAGCTTATTGGGCGGGGGGGGCTTAGATACGCAGTATTTT.

V is TRBV6-5 and J is TRBJ2-6, with D uncertain. The CDR3 is 17 amino acids. Germline CDR1 and CDR2: MNHEY and SVGAGI. V was pared by 2 bases and J by 3 bases, with 14 bases between. The CDR3 bases are TGTGCCAGCAGTTACCTGAAATCTAGACTTGGGGCCAACGTCCTGACTTTC. Its protein is CASSYLKSRLGANVLTF.

This clonotype has at least ten counts. This sequence joins TRBV7-9 and TRBJ1-4; TRBD1 is a possible D gene (5 bases). Germline values: CDR1 SEHNR, CDR2 FQNEAQ (reference sequence). V gave up 3 bases and J gave up 2 bases, with 10 bases separating them. The CDR3 extends over 15 amino acids. The chain's CDR3 is CASSFSGITNEKLFF. The CDR3 DNA is TGTGCCAGCAGCTTCTCAGGGATTACTAATGAAAAACTGTTTTTT. Full variable domain (remainder filled in from reference TRBV7-9 and TRBJ1-4): DTGVSQNPRHKITKRGQNVTFRCDPISEHNRLYWYRQTLGQGPEFLTYFQNEAQLEKSRLLSDRFSAERPKGSFSTLEIQRTEQGDSAMYLCASSFSGITNEKLFFGSGTQLSVL.

This clonotype was counted ten times or more. V and J are TRBV4-3 and TRBJ1-1; D remains unclear. Germline V gene data show CDR1 as LGHNA and CDR2 as YSLEER. The CDR3 has 14 residues. V lost 0 bases to trimming and J lost 6 bases, with 11 bases between them. CDR3 in DNA: TGCGCCAGCAGCCAAGATACTCAGCGGGCTGAAGCTTTCTTT. Translated: CASSQDTQRAEAFF.

This clonotype was counted at least ten times. V gene TRBV5-4 combines with J gene TRBJ2-1; possibly TRBD2 for D (5 bases). Germline CDR1 and CDR2: SGHNT and YYREEE (reference sequence). V was cut by 4 bases and J by 7 bases, with 9 bases left in between. The CDR3 loop spans 12 amino acids. Here the CDR3 reads CASSPGKNEQFF. CDR3 in DNA: TGTGCCAGCAGCCCGGGAAAGAATGAGCAGTTCTTC.

The chain has TRBV27 and TRBJ2-2; possibly TRBD1 or TRBD2 for D (5 bases each). The CDR3 extends over 14 amino acids. CDR1 is MNHEY, CDR2 SMNVEV, per germline (reference sequence). V was clipped by 3 bases and J by 7 bases, with 12 bases between them. The CDR3, as DNA: TGTGCCAGCAGTTTGGGCCGGGGCGTCGGGGAGCTGTTTTTT. As protein: CASSLGRGVGELFF.